These T cell receptor beta chains were read from a single sample in a study of T-cell memory formation after mild COVID-19. TCRdb reprocessed the 5' RACE reads with MiXCR, giving one entry per CDR3 protein. The sample has 90,000 to 120,000 distinct CDR3 sequences; 11% are singletons. Sequenced sample: PBMCs or a T cell subset sorted from them (not recorded which). These receptors originate from a man aged 18 to 30 who had mild COVID-19 (a few samples of this study predate the infection). Cell type and time point are not known. The CDR3 runs from the conserved cysteine through the conserved F or W.

v_call	cdr3_length	j_call	cdr3_aa
TRBV5-5	14	TRBJ1-4	CASSSDRGNEKLFF
TRBV7-6	13	TRBJ2-5	CASSSLKWETQYF
TRBV6-4	16	TRBJ1-5	CASSDWNTGSNQPQHF
TRBV7-8	16	TRBJ2-5	CASSSGLAGGGGTQYF
TRBV4-1	14	TRBJ1-1	CASSAPGTVYEAFF
TRBV5-5	15	TRBJ2-1	CASSLMTSSYNEQFF
TRBV4-2	16	TRBJ1-1	CASSPSLGEVNTEAFF
TRBV4-1	16	TRBJ2-3	CASSQWPGTDGDTQYF
TRBV4-2	14	TRBJ1-1	CASSHRDGNTEAFF
TRBV20-1	14	TRBJ1-5	CSAGSPKGGQPQHF
TRBV7-2	16	TRBJ2-5	CASSSLAGGPQETQYF
TRBV6-5	14	TRBJ2-1	CASSYGSGLGEQFF
TRBV20-1	11	TRBJ2-3	CSARASDTQYF
TRBV7-9	14	TRBJ2-1	CASSSPSGYNEQFF
TRBV5-1	16	TRBJ2-3	CASSPRGQGTADTQYF
TRBV2	16	TRBJ2-2	CASRQRLGRNTGELFF
TRBV6-2/TRBV6-3	16	TRBJ1-2	CASSYSEGQLNYGYTF
TRBV7-9	14	TRBJ1-1	CASTILGVNTEAFF
TRBV18	13	TRBJ2-7	CASSPYGSYEQYF
TRBV5-1	15	TRBJ2-3	CASSPVTLSTDTQYF
TRBV5-1	16	TRBJ2-7	CASSLAGSRSSYEQYF
TRBV19	15	TRBJ2-1	CASSKTSGSYNEQFF
TRBV4-2	16	TRBJ2-1	CASSQDRGGVYNEQFF
TRBV12-3/TRBV12-4	13	TRBJ1-4	CASREGGSEKLFF
TRBV12-3/TRBV12-4	11	TRBJ2-3	CASRFADTQYF
TRBV7-9	15	TRBJ2-5	CASSLASASQETQYF
TRBV6-5	13	TRBJ1-2	CASSWGGPYGYTF
TRBV27	14	TRBJ1-4	CASRKLATNEKLFF
TRBV5-1	15	TRBJ2-3	CASSLTQTSTDTQYF
TRBV29-1	13	TRBJ1-2	CSVGGGASYGYTF
TRBV4-1	15	TRBJ2-3	CASSQDREEADTQYF
TRBV5-1	15	TRBJ2-1	CASSFGGGNYNEQFF
TRBV7-2	13	TRBJ2-7	CASSLGGFAEQYF
TRBV15	16	TRBJ2-1	CATSLPSGGSYNEQFF
TRBV7-1	16	TRBJ2-1	CASSSRQGGHYNEQFF
TRBV7-3	15	TRBJ2-1	CASSLGQGLYNEQFF
TRBV7-2	15	TRBJ1-6	CASDTQSSYNSPLHF
TRBV7-2	14	TRBJ2-5	CASSLAGATETQYF
TRBV7-9	15	TRBJ1-2	CASSSLQGVVYGYTF
TRBV6-2/TRBV6-3	13	TRBJ1-1	CASSYLGGTEAFF
TRBV27	14	TRBJ1-2	CASRAPGATYGYTF
TRBV12-3/TRBV12-4	14	TRBJ1-4	CASSPGQTNEKLFF
TRBV7-9	14	TRBJ2-1	CASSSPLGAPEQFF
TRBV6-5	15	TRBJ2-1	CASSLGQSSYNEQFF
TRBV7-3	16	TRBJ2-1	CASSPSLSPSYNEQFF
TRBV5-5	15	TRBJ1-5	CASSLAALSGQPQHF
TRBV4-3	16	TRBJ2-1	CASSQVEGGPYNEQFF
TRBV3-1	11	TRBJ2-2	CASSGTGELFF
TRBV12-3/TRBV12-4	15	TRBJ2-3	CASSSGLAVTDTQYF